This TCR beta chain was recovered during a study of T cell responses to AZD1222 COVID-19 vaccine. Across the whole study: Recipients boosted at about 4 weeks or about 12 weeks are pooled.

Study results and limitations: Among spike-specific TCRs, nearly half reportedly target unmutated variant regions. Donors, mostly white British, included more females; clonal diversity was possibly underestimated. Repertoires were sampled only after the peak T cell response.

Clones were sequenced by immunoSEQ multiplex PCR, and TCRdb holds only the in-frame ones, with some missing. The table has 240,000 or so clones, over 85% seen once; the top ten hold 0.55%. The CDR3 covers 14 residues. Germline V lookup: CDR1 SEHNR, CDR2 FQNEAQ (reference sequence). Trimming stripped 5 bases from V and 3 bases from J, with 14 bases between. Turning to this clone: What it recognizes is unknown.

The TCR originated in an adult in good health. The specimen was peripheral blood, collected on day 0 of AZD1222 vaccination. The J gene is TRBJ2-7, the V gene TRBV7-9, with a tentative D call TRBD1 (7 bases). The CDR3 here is CASSRYRGGYEQYF. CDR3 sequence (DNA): TGTGCCAGCAGCCGTTACAGGGGAGGCTACGAGCAGTACTTC.